This T cell receptor beta chain was profiled in a study of T cell responses to AZD1222 COVID-19 vaccine. Overall study findings and caveats: A rise in Spike-specific TCR breadth and depth followed two AZD1222 doses. The number of AZD1222 recipients seropositive at baseline was only 5 to 7. In a largely white British group with more females than males, clonal diversity was possibly underestimated.

In regard to this clone: Its specificity is not known. A junction boundary mismatches the germline segment, possibly from a read error.

Generated by immunoSEQ multiplex PCR, the TCRdb table keeps only in-frame clones and is missing some. Of roughly 170,000 clones listed, around 94% were seen once; the top ten hold 1.5% to 2%. Sequenced here: peripheral blood, sampled 28 days after the second AZD1222 dose. The sequence was obtained from an adult who received the AZD1222 COVID-19 vaccine.

CDR3 loop: CASSSRGQGLAF. CDR3 bases: TGTGCCAGCAGTTCTAGGGGACAGGGGCTCGCTTTT. The J gene is TRBJ1-4, the V gene TRBV27, with 10 bases that match TRBD1. CDR3 length equals 12 residues. Germline CDR1 reads MNHEY; CDR2 reads SMNVEV (reference sequence).